The next 18 T cell receptor beta chains were all read from a single sample in a study of OX40 agonist ivuxolimab in advanced cancers. Clones were sequenced by immunoSEQ multiplex PCR, and TCRdb holds only the in-frame ones, with some missing. Among over 100,000 clones listed, over 75% were seen once. The sequencing here drew on CD4+ or CD8+ T cells sorted from blood, taken in a trial of the OX40 agonist ivuxolimab. These receptors originate from an adult with an advanced solid tumor such as melanoma, head and neck, liver or kidney cancer.

The chain uses TRBV19 and TRBJ1-5; the D gene is possibly TRBD1 (5 bases). Trimming cost V 4 bases and J 4 bases, with 8 bases left between them. This CDR3 has 13 amino acids. Looked up from germline, CDR1 is LNHDA and CDR2 is SQIVND (reference sequence). The CDR3 region has the DNA TGTGCCAGTAGTAAACAGGAAAATCAGCCCCAGCATTTT. It specifies CASSKQENQPQHF.

This sequence joins TRBV7-2 and TRBJ1-2; D is unresolved. Germline V gene sequence: CDR1 SGHTA, CDR2 FQGNSA. This CDR3 comprises 12 residues. V was cut by 3 bases and J by 4 bases, with 6 bases left in between. DNA of the CDR3: TGTGCCAGCAGCTTCGACCGCTATGGCTACACCTTC. Translation gives CASSFDRYGYTF. Full variable domain (remainder filled in from reference TRBV7-2 and TRBJ1-2): GAGVSQSPSNKVTEKGKDVELRCDPISGHTALYWYRQSLGQGLEFLIYFQGNSAPDKSGLPSDRFSAERTGGSVSTLTIQRTQQEDSAVYLCASSFDRYGYTFGSGTRLTVV.

The V gene is TRBV11-3, the J gene TRBJ2-5; 14 bases line up with TRBD2. V trimming: 3 bases; J trimming: 5 bases; junction bases outside the gene matches: 8. Germline V gives CDR1 SGHNT, CDR2 YENEEA. The CDR3 loop spans 17 amino acids. In nucleotides, the CDR3 is TGTGCCAGCAGCTTGGGGACTAGCGGGGGACCGGAGGAGACCCAGTACTTC. It encodes CASSLGTSGGPEETQYF.

A few counts support this clone. The chain joins TRBV11-2 to TRBJ1-3; D unresolved. CDR1 and CDR2 from the germline V gene are SGHAT and FQNNGV. Trimming took off 5 bases at V and 4 bases at J, with 9 bases between the two ends. The CDR3 is made up of 13 amino acids. CDR3 in amino acids: CASSTETGNTIYF. For the CDR3, the DNA is TGTGCCAGCAGCACTGAAACCGGAAACACCATATATTTT.

J is TRBJ1-4 and V is TRBV10-3; D remains unclear. The V gene's germline CDR1 is ENHRY and CDR2 SYGVKD. V gave up 0 bases and J gave up 8 bases, with 7 bases separating them. The CDR3 sequence is 13 residues long. The CDR3 DNA reads as TGTGCCATCAGTGAGTCTCTGTGGGAAAAACTGTTTTTT. It is translated as CAISESLWEKLFF.

This chain connects TRBV7-2 to TRBJ2-7; possible D gene TRBD1, 6 bases. V was clipped by 5 bases and J by 6 bases, with 14 bases between them. Germline V gene lookup returns CDR1 SGHTA and CDR2 FQGNSA. The CDR3 runs to 13 residues. CDR3 in DNA: TGTGCCAGCAGCCGAGGACAGCAGCGCGAGCAGTACTTC. This translates into CASSRGQQREQYF.

The rearrangement links TRBV5-4 to TRBJ2-3; D possibly corresponds to TRBD2 (5 bases). In germline, CDR1 is SGHNT, CDR2 YYREEE (reference sequence). Trimming cost V 4 bases and J 0 bases, with 15 bases left between them. The CDR3 is 16 residues long. CDR3 amino acids: CASSRLGELSTDTQYF. The CDR3, as DNA: TGTGCCAGCAGCCGCCTCGGGGAGCTAAGCACAGATACGCAGTATTTT.

The rearrangement joins TRBV7-2 to TRBJ2-7, with 7 bases identical to TRBD1. Looked up from germline, CDR1 is SGHTA and CDR2 is FQGNSA. V dropped 1 base and J dropped 0; count of bases not matched to a gene: 3. CDR3 length: 15 amino acids. In DNA form, the CDR3 reads TGTGCCAGCAGCTTAGACGCAGGGGGCTCCTACGAGCAGTACTTC. Protein: CASSLDAGGSYEQYF.

This chain links TRBV18 with TRBJ2-5; TRBD1 might be the D (5 bases). V gave up 4 bases and J gave up 1 base, with 10 bases separating them. Germline V gene data show CDR1 as KGHSH and CDR2 as LQKENI. CDR3 length: 14 amino acids. CDR3 in DNA: TGTGCCAGCTCACGACAGTCCGGCCAAGAGACCCAGTACTTC. Translated, it gives CASSRQSGQETQYF.

This clone has just one count. This rearrangement joins TRBV4-3 to TRBJ1-1; the D is unclear. Per the germline V gene, CDR1 is LGHNA and CDR2 is YSLEER. The CDR3 extends over 15 amino acids. V lost 0 bases and J lost 0, with 8 bases in between. CDR3 region: CASSQEIGLNTEAFF. DNA for the CDR3: TGCGCCAGCAGCCAAGAAATCGGGTTGAACACTGAAGCTTTCTTT.

J is TRBJ1-1 and V is TRBV7-9; weak D call: TRBD1 (6 bases). Trimming stripped 5 bases from V and 4 bases from J, with 11 bases between. Germline V gives CDR1 SEHNR, CDR2 FQNEAQ (reference sequence). The CDR3 has 13 amino acids. The DNA of the CDR3 is TGTGCCAGCAGCCCCACAGGGTTCACTGAAGCTTTCTTT. It codes for CASSPTGFTEAFF.

The chain uses TRBV11-2 and TRBJ2-5; 11 positions agree with TRBD2. The CDR3 consists of 14 residues. The germline gives CDR1 SGHAT, CDR2 FQNNGV. With V trimmed by 6 bases and J by 4 bases, 4 bases remained unmatched. CDR3 nucleotide sequence: TGTGCCAGCAGGTCCCTAGCGGGGGGAGAGACCCAGTACTTC. Translated: CASRSLAGGETQYF.

The chain carries TRBV30 and TRBJ1-1; D remains unclear. In germline, CDR1 is GTSNPN, CDR2 SVGIG (reference sequence). V was trimmed by 4 bases and J by 0 bases, leaving 9 bases between them. This CDR3 is 13 amino acids long. The CDR3 sequence is CAWTVSLNTEAFF. In DNA form, the CDR3 reads TGTGCCTGGACGGTCAGCTTGAACACTGAAGCTTTCTTT.

V is TRBV7-2 and J is TRBJ2-7; possible D gene TRBD1, 6 bases. Trimming shortened V by 4 bases and J by 3 bases, and 19 bases separated the two germline ends. The germline CDR1 and CDR2 sequences are SGHTA and FQGNSA. CDR3 length: 16 residues. The CDR3, as DNA: TGTGCCAGCAGCTCCGACGCAGTCCAGGGGATCTACGAGCAGTACTTC. Its protein is CASSSDAVQGIYEQYF.

The count of this clone is one. The chain links TRBV30 to TRBJ1-3, with D unresolved. Germline V gives CDR1 GTSNPN, CDR2 SVGIG (reference sequence). This CDR3 region has 13 residues. The chain's CDR3 is CAGSWGSGNTIYF. DNA of the CDR3: TGTGCGGGGTCGTGGGGTTCTGGAAACACCATATATTTT.

The chain couples TRBV11-2 to TRBJ1-2, with D unresolved. Deletions cut 0 bases from V and 6 bases from J, with 11 bases between. Germline CDR1 is SGHAT and CDR2 is FQNNGV. This CDR3 region has 14 residues. CDR3 nucleotides: TGTGCCAGCAGCTTAGATGAGGGAGTAAATGGCTACACCTTC. Translated, it gives CASSLDEGVNGYTF.

The chain links TRBV28 to TRBJ1-2; 10 bases fit TRBD1. The ends lost 7 bases at V and 6 bases at J; junction bases unmatched: 11. Germline CDR1 MDHEN, CDR2 SYDVKM. CDR3 size: 15 residues. The CDR3 DNA reads as TGTGCCAGCACCCAACCCCGACAGGGGGCCAATGGCTACACCTTC. Translating it yields CASTQPRQGANGYTF.

The chain combines TRBV6-6 with TRBJ1-5; D is perhaps TRBD1 (6 bases). Trimming pared 6 bases from V and 0 bases from J, leaving 15 bases between. Germline V gene data show CDR1 as MNHNY and CDR2 as SVGAGI (reference sequence). The CDR3 length is 16 residues. The CDR3 sequence is CASSPLGGDSNQPQHF. The CDR3 nucleotides are TGTGCCAGCAGCCCCCTCGGGGGCGATAGCAATCAGCCCCAGCATTTT.